The present entry profiles one T cell receptor beta chain with its context. The antigen is not known. The junction departs from germline at one end; a sequencing error may be responsible. This sample stems from a study of beta chain features in type 1 diabetes. Expressed TCRB transcripts were sequenced after all isolated RNA was converted to cDNA. Naive, central memory and regulatory T cell samples averaged approximately 3.5 million immunoSEQ reads each. Clones were read by immunoSEQ multiplex PCR, and TCRdb kept only the in-frame ones, dropping some. The sample contains about 700,000 clones, around an eighth of which appear only once. Germline CDR1 reads SSHAT; CDR2 reads FNYEAQ (reference sequence). The CDR3 has 15 amino acids. Study outcomes and limitations: Within patients, naive, central memory and Treg TCRB repertoires seemed more similar than within healthy donors. Shortening that was moderate but significant affected the TCRB CDR3s of Type 1 diabetes patients in all four CD4+ subsets.

This TCR derives from a man aged 18 to 29 with type 1 diabetes. Sequencing used naive CD4+ T cells from blood. The chain recombines TRBV7-7 with TRBJ2-3; D tentatively fits TRBD1 or TRBD2 (6 bases each). The CDR3 loop is CASSLAVGGPDTQYF. The CDR3 DNA is TGTGCTAGCAGCTTAGCGGTGGGGGGCCCAGATACGCAGTATTTT.